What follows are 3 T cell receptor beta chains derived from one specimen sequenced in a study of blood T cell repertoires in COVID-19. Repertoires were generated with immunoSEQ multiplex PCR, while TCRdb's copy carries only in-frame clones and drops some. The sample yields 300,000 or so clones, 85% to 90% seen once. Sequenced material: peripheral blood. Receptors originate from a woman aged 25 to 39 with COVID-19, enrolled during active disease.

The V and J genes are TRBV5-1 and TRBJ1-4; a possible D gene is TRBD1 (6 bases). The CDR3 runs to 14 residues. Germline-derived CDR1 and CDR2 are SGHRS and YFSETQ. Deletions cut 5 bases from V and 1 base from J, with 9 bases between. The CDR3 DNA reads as TGCGCCAGCAGTCCAGGGGTAACTAATGAAAAACTGTTTTTT. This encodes CASSPGVTNEKLFF.

CDR3 nucleotide sequence: TGTGCCAGCAGAGAGACTGGGGCAGGCATGAGTTCACCCCTCCACTTT. Amino acids: CASRETGAGMSSPLHF. The chain has TRBV6-4 and TRBJ1-6, with D tentatively TRBD1 (5 bases). The V end was cut by 6 bases, the J end by 9 bases, with 21 bases between. The germline gives CDR1 MRHNA, CDR2 SNTAGT. The CDR3 covers 16 residues.

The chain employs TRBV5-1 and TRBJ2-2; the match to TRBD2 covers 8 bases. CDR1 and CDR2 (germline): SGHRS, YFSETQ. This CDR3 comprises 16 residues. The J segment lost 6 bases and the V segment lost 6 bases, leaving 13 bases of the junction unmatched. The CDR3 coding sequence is TGCGCCAGCAACCGACTGGCGGGAGGCAACGCCGGGGAGCTGTTTTTT. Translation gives CASNRLAGGNAGELFF. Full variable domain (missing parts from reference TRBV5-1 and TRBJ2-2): KAGVTQTPRYLIKTRGQQVTLSCSPISGHRSVSWYQQTPGQGLQFLFEYFSETQRNKGNFPGRFSGRQFSNSRSEMNVSTLELGDSALYLCASNRLAGGNAGELFFGEGSRLTVL.